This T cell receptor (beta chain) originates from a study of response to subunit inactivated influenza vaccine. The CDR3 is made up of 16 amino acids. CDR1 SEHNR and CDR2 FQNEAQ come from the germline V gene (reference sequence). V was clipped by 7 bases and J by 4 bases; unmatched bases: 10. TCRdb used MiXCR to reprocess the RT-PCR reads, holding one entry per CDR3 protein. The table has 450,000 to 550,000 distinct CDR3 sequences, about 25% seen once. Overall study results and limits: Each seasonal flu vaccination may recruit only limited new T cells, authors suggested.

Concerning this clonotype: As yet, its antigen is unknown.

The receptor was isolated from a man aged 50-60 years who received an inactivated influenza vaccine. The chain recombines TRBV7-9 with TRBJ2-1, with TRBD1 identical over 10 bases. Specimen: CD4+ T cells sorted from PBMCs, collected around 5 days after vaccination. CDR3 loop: CASNPWGTGVYNEQFF. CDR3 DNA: TGTGCCAGCAACCCTTGGGGGACAGGGGTTTACAATGAGCAGTTCTTC.